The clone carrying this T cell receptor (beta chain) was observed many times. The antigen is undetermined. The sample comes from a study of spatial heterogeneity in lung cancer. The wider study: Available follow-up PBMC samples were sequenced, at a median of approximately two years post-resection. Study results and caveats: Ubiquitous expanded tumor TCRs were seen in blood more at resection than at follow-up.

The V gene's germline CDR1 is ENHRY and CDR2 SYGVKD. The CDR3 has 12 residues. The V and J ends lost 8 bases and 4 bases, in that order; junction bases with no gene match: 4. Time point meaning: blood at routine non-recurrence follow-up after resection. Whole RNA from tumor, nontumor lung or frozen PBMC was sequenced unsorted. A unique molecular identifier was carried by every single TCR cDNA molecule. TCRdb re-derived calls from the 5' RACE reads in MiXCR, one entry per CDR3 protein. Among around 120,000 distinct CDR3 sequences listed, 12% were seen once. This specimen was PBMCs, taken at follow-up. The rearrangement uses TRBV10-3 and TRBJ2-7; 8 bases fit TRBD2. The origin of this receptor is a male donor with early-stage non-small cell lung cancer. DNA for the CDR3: TGTGCCATCGAAAGCGGGGGATACGAGCAGTACTTC. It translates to CAIESGGYEQYF.